The clone carrying this T cell receptor beta chain was counted a few times. A much larger clone differs by one base, so this may be a read error. This sample is part of a study of CD8 T cells in ankylosing spondylitis. Trimming took 1 base from V and 4 from J; bases not matched to a gene: 2. Germline V CDR1 and CDR2: SGHRS, YFSETQ. The CDR3 is made up of 14 amino acids. The TCR beta libraries were generated through quantitative 5'-RACE incorporating molecular barcodes. TCRdb re-derived calls from the 5' RACE reads in MiXCR, one entry per CDR3 protein. The sample holds 200,000 to 300,000 distinct CDR3 sequences, around 10% seen once.

The chain combines TRBV5-1 with TRBJ1-1, with 9 bases matching TRBD1. Sequenced sample: blood, either unsorted or a sorted T cell fraction (not recorded which). The source of this sequence is a male donor with ankylosing spondylitis or in good health (not recorded which). CDR3 DNA: TGCGCCAGCAGCTTGACAGGGGGCGTCACTGAAGCTTTCTTT. As protein: CASSLTGGVTEAFF.